This T cell receptor beta chain was recorded in a study (dated by TCRdb to 2013 to 2016). Describing the broader study: The study set out to test whether tumor-infiltrating Tregs in breast cancer get recruited from blood Tregs or are instead converted in situ from other CD4+ T cell subsets.

Full-length TCR variable regions were amplified by 5' RACE PCR using constant-region reverse primers, and then by semi-nested PCR using Nested Universal Primer A. The ReliaPrep RNA Cell Miniprep System was used to extract total RNA, which was then reverse transcribed into 5'RACE-ready cDNA with the SMARTer RACE 5'/3' Kit. Multiplex adaptors were used to barcode the full-length TCR alpha and beta libraries, which were then sequenced on an Illumina MiSeq. The original pipeline was this. For each of nine subset-tissue groups, sequencing data from the five patients were pooled, and the groups were then compared using unsupervised clustering of TCR gene usage. The Morisita-Horn index was used to calculate repertoire similarity, with shared sequences weighted according to their contribution to each repertoire. TCRdb reworked the public reads: Q25 trimming with fastp, MiXCR clone assembly, productive beta chains retained. Rows with one shared CDR3 protein collapse into an entry with the most common genes and DNA. It is TCRdb's table, rather than the study itself, that gives the V and J calls and clone size. The table for this sample lists nearly 55,000 distinct CDR3 sequences; approximately 24% of them were counted only once. In total, the top ten clones hold around 3% of the sample.

The Miltenyi Naive CD4+ T Cell Isolation kit was used to purify naive CD4+ T cells, and Tregs were depleted with CD25 microbeads. Tregs, naive and memory CD4+ T cells from tumor, blood and ipsilateral draining lymph nodes of five or six breast cancer patients underwent full-length TCR alpha and beta sequencing. Tumor tissue and lymph nodes from ipsilateral axillary dissection were perfused with PBS, minced and digested with collagenase I and hyaluronidase. Sorted cell populations were confirmed by FACS to exceed 90% purity. The full study reports these points: The validation in the larger cohort was limited to a single TCR beta V-J rearrangement instead of whole repertoires. The greatest overlap of tumor-infiltrating Treg TCR alpha and beta sequences was with tumor naive CD4+ T cells, followed next by blood naive CD4+ T cells. In terms of TCR gene usage, tumor memory CD4+ T cells clustered together with blood and lymph node memory CD4+ cells, as well as with lymph node naive CD4+ cells.

V drops 4 bases and J drops 2 bases, leaving 12 bases in between. The CDR3 contains 15 residues, cysteine and phenylalanine counted. CDR3 DNA is the only sequence kept; it has 45 bases, read in frame from the first base. Taken from the germline V gene, the CDR1 and CDR2 loops are SGHRS and YFSETQ. This clonotype turned up a few times. Its binding antigen is unknown. The sample holds no much larger clone one base away, and base qualities are not on file. This chain is built from TRBV5-1 and TRBJ2-2; the D element could tentatively be TRBD1 or TRBD2, as 5 bases agree for each. This sequence was found in a female donor with breast cancer. The source material was tumor-infiltrating naive CD4+ T cells sorted from the breast tumor. This specimen's cell subset or site label, interpreted: naive CD4+ T cells, CD4+CD45RA+CD25-. The nucleotide sequence reads TGCGCCAGCAGCAGGGACGGCCCCAACACCGGGGAGCTGTTTTTT. It translates to CASSRDGPNTGELFF.